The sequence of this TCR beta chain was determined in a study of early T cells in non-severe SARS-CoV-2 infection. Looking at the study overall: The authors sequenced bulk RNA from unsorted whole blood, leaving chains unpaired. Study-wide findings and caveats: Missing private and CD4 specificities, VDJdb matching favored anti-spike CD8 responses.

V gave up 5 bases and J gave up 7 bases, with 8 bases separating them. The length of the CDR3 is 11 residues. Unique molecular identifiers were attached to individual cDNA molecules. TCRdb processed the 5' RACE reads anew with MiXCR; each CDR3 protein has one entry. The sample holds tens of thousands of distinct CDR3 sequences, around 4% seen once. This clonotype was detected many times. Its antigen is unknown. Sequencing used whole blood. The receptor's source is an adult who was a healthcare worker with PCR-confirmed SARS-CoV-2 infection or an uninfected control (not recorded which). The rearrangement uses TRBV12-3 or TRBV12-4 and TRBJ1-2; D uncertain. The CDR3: CASSEGGGYTF. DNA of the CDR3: TGTGCCAGCAGTGAGGGCGGTGGCTACACCTTC.